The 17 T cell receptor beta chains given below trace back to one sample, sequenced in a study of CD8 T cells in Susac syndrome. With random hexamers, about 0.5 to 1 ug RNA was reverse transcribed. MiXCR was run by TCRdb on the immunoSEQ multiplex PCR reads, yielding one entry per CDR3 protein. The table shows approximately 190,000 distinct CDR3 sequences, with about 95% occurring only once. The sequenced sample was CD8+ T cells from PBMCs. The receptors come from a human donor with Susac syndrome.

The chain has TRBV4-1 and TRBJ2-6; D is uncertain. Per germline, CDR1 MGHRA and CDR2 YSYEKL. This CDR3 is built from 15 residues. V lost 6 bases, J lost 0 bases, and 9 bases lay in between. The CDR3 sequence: CASRAPGSGANVLTF. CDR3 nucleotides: TGCGCCAGCAGGGCCCCAGGCTCTGGGGCCAACGTCCTGACTTTC.

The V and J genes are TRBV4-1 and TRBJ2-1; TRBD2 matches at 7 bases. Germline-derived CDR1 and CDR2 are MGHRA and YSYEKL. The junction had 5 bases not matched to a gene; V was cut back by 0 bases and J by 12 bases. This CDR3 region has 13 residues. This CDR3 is CASSQDLRESQFF. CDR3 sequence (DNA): TGCGCCAGCAGCCAAGATCTGCGGGAGTCGCAGTTCTTC.

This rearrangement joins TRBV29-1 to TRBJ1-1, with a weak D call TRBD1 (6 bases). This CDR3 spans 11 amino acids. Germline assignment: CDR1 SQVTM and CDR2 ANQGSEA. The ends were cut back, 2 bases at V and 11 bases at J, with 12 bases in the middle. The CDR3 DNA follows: TGCAGCGTTGAAAGTCGGGGGCAGGCTTTCTTT. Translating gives CSVESRGQAFF.

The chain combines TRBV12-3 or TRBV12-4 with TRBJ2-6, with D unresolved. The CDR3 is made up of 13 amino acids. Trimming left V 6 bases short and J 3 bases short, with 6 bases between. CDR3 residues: CASSIGGANVLTF. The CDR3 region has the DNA TGTGCCAGCAGCATCGGTGGGGCCAACGTCCTGACTTTC.

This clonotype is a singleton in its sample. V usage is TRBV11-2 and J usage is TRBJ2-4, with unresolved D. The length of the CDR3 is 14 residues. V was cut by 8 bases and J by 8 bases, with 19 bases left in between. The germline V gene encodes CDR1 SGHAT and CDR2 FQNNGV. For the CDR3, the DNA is TGTGCCAGCGCTCTCGAGGCGGCTACGTACATTCAGTACTTC. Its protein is CASALEAATYIQYF.

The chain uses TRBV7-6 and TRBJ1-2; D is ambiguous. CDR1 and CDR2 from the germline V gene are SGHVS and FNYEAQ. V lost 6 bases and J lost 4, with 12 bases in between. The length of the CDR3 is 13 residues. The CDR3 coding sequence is TGTGCCAGCAGTTATACAGAGACCTATGGCTACACCTTC. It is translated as CASSYTETYGYTF.

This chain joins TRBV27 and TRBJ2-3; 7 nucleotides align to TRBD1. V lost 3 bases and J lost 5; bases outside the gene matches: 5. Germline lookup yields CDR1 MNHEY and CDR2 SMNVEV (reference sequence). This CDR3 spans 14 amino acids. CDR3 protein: CASSLRGHRDTQYF. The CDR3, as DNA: TGTGCCAGCAGTTTGAGGGGGCATAGAGATACGCAGTATTTT.

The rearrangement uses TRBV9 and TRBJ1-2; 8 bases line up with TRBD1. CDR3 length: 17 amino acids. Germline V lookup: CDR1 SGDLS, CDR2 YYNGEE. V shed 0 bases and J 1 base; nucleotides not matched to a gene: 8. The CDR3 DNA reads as TGTGCCAGCAGCGTAGGAGACAGGGGAGGGCGTAACTATGGCTACACCTTC. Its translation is CASSVGDRGGRNYGYTF. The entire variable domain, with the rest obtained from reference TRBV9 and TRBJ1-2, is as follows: DSGVTQTPKHLITATGQRVTLRCSPRSGDLSVYWYQQSLDQGLQFLIQYYNGEERAKGNILERFSAQQFPDLHSELNLSSLELGDSALYFCASSVGDRGGRNYGYTFGSGTRLTVV.

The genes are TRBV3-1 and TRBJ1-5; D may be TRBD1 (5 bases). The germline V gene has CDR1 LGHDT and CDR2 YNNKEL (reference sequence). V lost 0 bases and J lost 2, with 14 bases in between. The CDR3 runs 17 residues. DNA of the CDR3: TGTGCCAGCAGCCAAGAGGGGGTGGGGTTGGGCAATCAGCCCCAGCATTTT. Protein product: CASSQEGVGLGNQPQHF.

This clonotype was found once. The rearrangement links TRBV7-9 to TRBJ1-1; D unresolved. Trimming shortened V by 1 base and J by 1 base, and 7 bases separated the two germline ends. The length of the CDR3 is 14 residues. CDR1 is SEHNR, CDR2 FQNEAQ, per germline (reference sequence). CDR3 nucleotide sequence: TGTGCCAGCAGCTTAGAGCGCCAGAACACTGAAGCTTTCTTT. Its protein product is CASSLERQNTEAFF.

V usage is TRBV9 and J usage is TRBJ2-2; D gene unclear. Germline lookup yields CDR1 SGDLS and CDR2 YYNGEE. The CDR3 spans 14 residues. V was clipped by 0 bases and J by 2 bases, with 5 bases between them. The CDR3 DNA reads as TGTGCCAGCAGCGTAGACGACAACACCGGGGAGCTGTTTTTT. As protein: CASSVDDNTGELFF.

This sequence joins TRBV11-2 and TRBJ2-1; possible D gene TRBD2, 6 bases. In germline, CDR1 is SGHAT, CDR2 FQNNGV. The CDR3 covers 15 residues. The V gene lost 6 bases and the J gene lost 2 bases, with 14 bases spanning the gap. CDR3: CASSFTGDPYNEQFF. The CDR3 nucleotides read TGTGCCAGCAGTTTTACGGGGGACCCCTACAATGAGCAGTTCTTC.

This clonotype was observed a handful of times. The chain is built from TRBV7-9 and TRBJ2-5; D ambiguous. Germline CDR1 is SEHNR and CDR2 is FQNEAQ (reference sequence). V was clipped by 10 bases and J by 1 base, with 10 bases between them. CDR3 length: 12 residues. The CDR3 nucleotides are TGTGCCATTGGCGGCGGCCAAGAGACCCAGTACTTC. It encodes CAIGGGQETQYF. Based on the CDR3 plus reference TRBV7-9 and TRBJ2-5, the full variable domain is DTGVSQNPRHKITKRGQNVTFRCDPISEHNRLYWYRQTLGQGPEFLTYFQNEAQLEKSRLLSDRFSAERPKGSFSTLEIQRTEQGDSAMYLCAIGGGQETQYFGPGTRLLVL.

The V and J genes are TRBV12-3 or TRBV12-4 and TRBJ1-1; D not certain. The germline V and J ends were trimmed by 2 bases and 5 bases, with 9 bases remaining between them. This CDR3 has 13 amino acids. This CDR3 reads CASSLLSGTEAFF. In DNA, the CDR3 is TGTGCCAGCAGTTTACTCTCGGGGACTGAAGCTTTCTTT.

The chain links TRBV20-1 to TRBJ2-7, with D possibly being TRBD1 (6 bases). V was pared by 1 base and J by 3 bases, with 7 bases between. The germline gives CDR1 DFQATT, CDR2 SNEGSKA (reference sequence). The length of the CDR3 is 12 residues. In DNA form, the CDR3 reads TGCAGTGCTAGAGTCAGGGGCTACGAGCAGTACTTC. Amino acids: CSARVRGYEQYF.

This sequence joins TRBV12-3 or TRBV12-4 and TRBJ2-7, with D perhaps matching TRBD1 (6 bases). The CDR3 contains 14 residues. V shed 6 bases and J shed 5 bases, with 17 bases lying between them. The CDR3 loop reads CASSLTGPRDEQYF. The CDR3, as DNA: TGTGCCAGCAGCTTGACAGGACCTAGGGACGAGCAGTACTTC.

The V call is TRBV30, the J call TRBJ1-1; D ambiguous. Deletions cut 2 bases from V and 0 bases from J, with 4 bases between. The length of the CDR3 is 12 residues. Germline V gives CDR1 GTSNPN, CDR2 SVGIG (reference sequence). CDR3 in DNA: TGTGCCTGGAGTTTTATGAACACTGAAGCTTTCTTT. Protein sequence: CAWSFMNTEAFF.